These 30 T cell receptor beta chains were all obtained from the same sample, sequenced in a study of cytomegalovirus exposure and HLA in healthy donors. PCR primers comprised 60 Vbeta and 13 Jbeta primers. Libraries were prepared by immunoSEQ multiplex PCR; TCRdb keeps only in-frame clonotypes and omits some of them. The table records 100,000 to 120,000 clones, under 85% of them present only once. The sample consisted of PBMCs. These receptors came from a man aged 25-45 years in good health and CMV-seronegative.

The chain employs TRBV4-1 and TRBJ2-2, with TRBD2 matching 9 bases. The CDR3 spans 16 residues. J gave up 3 bases and V 4 bases, and 6 bases lay outside the gene matches. CDR1 MGHRA and CDR2 YSYEKL come from the germline V gene. CDR3 amino acids: CASSPPGLAHTGELFF. CDR3 DNA: TGCGCCAGCAGCCCCCCGGGACTAGCCCACACCGGGGAGCTGTTTTTT.

The chain employs TRBV7-8 and TRBJ2-2; D uncertain. Germline V gives CDR1 SGHVS, CDR2 FQNEAQ. CDR3 length equals 15 residues. Trimming removed 2 bases at V and 1 base at J, with 8 bases between. The CDR3 DNA reads TGTGCCAGCAGCTTAAACACCATGAACACCGGGGAGCTGTTTTTT. Translated, it gives CASSLNTMNTGELFF.

The rearrangement joins TRBV5-1 to TRBJ2-1, with D possibly TRBD2 on 6 matching bases. With 4 bases removed from V and 4 bases from J, the gap between germline ends came to 15 bases. CDR3 size: 15 residues. Germline V gene sequence: CDR1 SGHRS, CDR2 YFSETQ. The CDR3 is CASSHGRVEYNEQFF. The CDR3 DNA reads as TGCGCCAGCAGCCACGGGAGAGTGGAGTACAATGAGCAGTTCTTC.

The V and J genes are TRBV2 and TRBJ2-4, with D perhaps matching TRBD2 (7 bases). V lost 7 bases, J lost 6 bases, and 19 bases lay in between. Germline lookup yields CDR1 SNHLY and CDR2 FYNNEI. CDR3 length equals 15 residues. DNA of the CDR3: TGTGCCAGCACCTCCTCGGGGGGAGGGGGAAACATTCAGTACTTC. Encoded protein: CASTSSGGGGNIQYF.

The chain recombines TRBV5-1 with TRBJ1-2; 7 bases match TRBD1. The junction had 5 bases not matched to a gene; V was cut back by 3 bases and J by 3 bases. Germline lookup yields CDR1 SGHRS and CDR2 YFSETQ. CDR3 length: 14 residues. The CDR3 reads CASSSGGLYYGYTF. Here the CDR3 DNA reads TGCGCCAGCAGCTCAGGGGGGCTGTACTATGGCTACACCTTC.

V and J are TRBV15 and TRBJ1-6; D gene ambiguous. The V gene's germline CDR1 is LNHNV and CDR2 YYDKDF (reference sequence). The ends were cut back, 4 bases at V and 7 bases at J, with 8 bases in the middle. This CDR3 is 13 amino acids long. The CDR3 DNA reads as TGTGCCACCAGCATCGCAGGAAATTCACCCCTCCACTTT. It specifies CATSIAGNSPLHF.

V is TRBV6-1 and J is TRBJ1-3, with unresolved D. The CDR3 has 12 residues. Germline V gives CDR1 MNHNS, CDR2 SASEGT. Trimming shortened V by 4 bases and J by 4 bases, and 5 bases separated the two germline ends. The CDR3 here is CASSAFGNTIYF. Written as DNA, the CDR3 is TGTGCCAGCAGTGCTTTCGGAAACACCATATATTTT.

This clone was detected only a few times. J is TRBJ2-7 and V is TRBV5-1; D unclear. Germline values: CDR1 SGHRS, CDR2 YFSETQ. The germline V and J ends were trimmed by 1 base and 2 bases, with 10 bases remaining between them. This CDR3 region has 14 residues. The CDR3 reads CASSLSPPTYEQYF. As DNA, the CDR3 is TGCGCCAGCAGCTTGTCTCCCCCTACCTACGAGCAGTACTTC.

The chain has TRBV7-9 and TRBJ2-1, with TRBD2 matching over 8 bases. The V segment lost 4 bases and the J segment 9 bases; nucleotides outside the gene matches: 11. Germline CDR1 is SEHNR and CDR2 is FQNEAQ (reference sequence). There are 15 residues in the CDR3. The CDR3 is CASSSGTRSLSEQFF. The CDR3 DNA reads TGTGCCAGCAGCTCCGGGACTAGAAGTCTCAGTGAGCAGTTCTTC.

The chain combines TRBV4-3 with TRBJ2-7; D may be TRBD1 (5 bases). The CDR3 extends over 14 amino acids. Per germline, CDR1 LGHNA and CDR2 YSLEER. V lost 0 bases, J lost 4 bases, and 10 bases lay in between. The CDR3 is CASSQDTTVYEQYF. CDR3 nucleotide sequence: TGCGCCAGCAGCCAAGATACGACAGTTTACGAGCAGTACTTC.

In its sample, this clone was seen once. The rearrangement joins TRBV5-1 to TRBJ2-1; 7 bases are a match to TRBD1. Trimming removed 0 bases from V and 6 bases from J; junction bases left unmatched: 6. The CDR3 is 15 amino acids. Looked up from germline, CDR1 is SGHRS and CDR2 is YFSETQ. The chain's CDR3 is CASSLAGDSFNEQFF. In DNA, the CDR3 is TGCGCCAGCAGCTTGGCCGGGGACAGCTTCAATGAGCAGTTCTTC.

The gene calls are TRBV15 and TRBJ2-3; 8 bases are a match to TRBD2. The CDR3 extends over 16 amino acids. V shed 2 bases and J 2 bases; nucleotides not matched to a gene: 6. CDR1 is LNHNV and CDR2 is YYDKDF in the germline V gene (reference sequence). The CDR3 DNA sequence: TGTGCCACCAGCAGACTGGGCGGGAGGTACACAGATACGCAGTATTTT. This codes for CATSRLGGRYTDTQYF.

V is TRBV5-1 and J is TRBJ2-7; 7 bases are a match to TRBD1. CDR3 length: 14 residues. The germline V gene encodes CDR1 SGHRS and CDR2 YFSETQ. V trimming: 3 bases; J trimming: 1 base; junction bases outside the gene matches: 4. CDR3 loop: CASSSWTGSYEQYF. The CDR3 nucleotides are TGCGCCAGCAGCTCTTGGACAGGATCCTACGAGCAGTACTTC.

The chain recombines TRBV6-5 with TRBJ2-7; the D gene is possibly TRBD2 (5 bases). This CDR3 spans 12 amino acids. V shed 8 bases and J shed 5 bases, with 13 bases lying between them. The germline CDR1 and CDR2 sequences are MNHEY and SVGAGI. The chain's CDR3 is CASGPLRDEQYF. The CDR3 DNA is TGTGCCAGCGGCCCTTTGAGGGACGAGCAGTACTTC.

This clone is a singleton in its sample. The genes are TRBV5-8 and TRBJ2-3; D possibly corresponds to TRBD2 (5 bases). V dropped 2 bases and J dropped 2 bases, with 18 bases sitting between them. Germline CDR1 and CDR2: SGHTS and YDEGEE. The CDR3 length is 17 residues. CDR3 region: CASSFPSASPITDTQYF. The CDR3 nucleotides read TGTGCCAGCAGCTTCCCCAGTGCTAGCCCGATCACAGATACGCAGTATTTT. The full variable domain, its missing parts supplied by reference TRBV5-8 and TRBJ2-3, is EAGVTQSPTHLIKTRGQQATLRCSPISGHTSVYWYQQALGLGLQFLLWYDEGEERNRGNFPPRFSGRQFPNYSSELNVNALELEDSALYLCASSFPSASPITDTQYFGPGTRLTVL.

The chain joins TRBV5-1 to TRBJ2-2; the match to TRBD1 covers 7 bases. Losses at the gene ends were 3 bases for V and 3 bases for J; bases not matched to a gene: 2. Looked up from germline, CDR1 is SGHRS and CDR2 is YFSETQ. There are 14 residues in the CDR3. The CDR3 nucleotides are TGCGCCAGCAGCTCCCAGGGGGACACCGGGGAGCTGTTTTTT. Translating it yields CASSSQGDTGELFF.

This clone has only a few counts. This chain joins TRBV9 and TRBJ2-7; 12 bases are shared with TRBD2. In germline, CDR1 is SGDLS, CDR2 YYNGEE. The CDR3 spans 15 residues. Trimming took 4 bases from V and 2 from J; bases not matched to a gene: 4. This CDR3 reads CASSPPSGRAYEQYF. The CDR3 DNA follows: TGTGCCAGCAGCCCGCCTAGCGGGAGGGCCTACGAGCAGTACTTC. The variable domain in full, with the rest retrieved from reference TRBV9 and TRBJ2-7, is DSGVTQTPKHLITATGQRVTLRCSPRSGDLSVYWYQQSLDQGLQFLIQYYNGEERAKGNILERFSAQQFPDLHSELNLSSLELGDSALYFCASSPPSGRAYEQYFGPGTRLTVT.

The genes are TRBV4-3 and TRBJ2-3; tentative D call: TRBD2 (6 bases). V was shortened by 5 bases and J by 2 bases, with 11 bases between the two germline ends. This CDR3 is 14 amino acids long. Per the germline V gene, CDR1 is LGHNA and CDR2 is YSLEER. The CDR3 DNA reads as TGCGCCAGCAGCGTCGGACTACTCACAGATACGCAGTATTTT. Its translation: CASSVGLLTDTQYF.

The chain is built from TRBV6-1 and TRBJ2-7; maybe TRBD2 (5 bases). Germline assignment: CDR1 MNHNS and CDR2 SASEGT. The V and J ends lost 6 bases and 9 bases respectively, with 9 bases between them. The CDR3 length is 10 residues. The CDR3 nucleotides read TGTGCCAGCAGAGAGGACTCGCAGTACTTC. Translated, it gives CASREDSQYF.

This clone has a single count. The V and J genes are TRBV7-2 and TRBJ2-7; 8 bases map to TRBD2. From germline, CDR1 is SGHTA and CDR2 FQGNSA. The ends lost 3 bases at V and 2 bases at J; junction bases unmatched: 3. The CDR3 loop spans 14 amino acids. In DNA, the CDR3 is TGTGCCAGCAGCTTGCGGCGGGGGGCCTACGAGCAGTACTTC. Its translation is CASSLRRGAYEQYF.

DNA of the CDR3: TGCGCCAGCGGCGGGTCTTGGGGTCTAAAGGAGACCCAGTACTTC. Its protein product is CASGGSWGLKETQYF. This chain links TRBV4-1 with TRBJ2-5, with D possibly being TRBD2 (5 bases). The V gene lost 8 bases and the J gene lost 5 bases, with 21 bases spanning the gap. Germline CDR1 MGHRA, CDR2 YSYEKL. The CDR3 spans 15 residues.

The CDR3 reads CASSVAGQVFGGYTF. The DNA for the CDR3 is TGTGCCAGCAGCGTAGCGGGACAGGTCTTCGGCGGCTACACCTTC. The rearrangement joins TRBV9 to TRBJ1-2, with 8 bases fitting TRBD1. Per germline, CDR1 SGDLS and CDR2 YYNGEE. J was trimmed by 8 bases and V by 0 bases; bases with no gene match: 9. The CDR3 is 15 amino acids.

This clone was seen more than once but under ten times. The V and J genes are TRBV13 and TRBJ1-2; D call uncertain. CDR3 length: 14 amino acids. Germline CDR1 reads PRHDT; CDR2 reads FYEKMQ (reference sequence). Trimming stripped 5 bases from V and 0 bases from J, with 10 bases between. The chain's CDR3 is CASSETAANYGYTF. As DNA, the CDR3 is TGTGCCAGCAGCGAAACAGCAGCTAACTATGGCTACACCTTC.

This clone appeared a few times. The chain is built from TRBV7-6 and TRBJ2-3; 8 bases are shared with TRBD2. Germline trimming cut 1 base from V and 0 bases from J; bases unmatched to any gene: 3. CDR3 length: 16 residues. CDR1 and CDR2 (germline): SGHVS, FNYEAQ. The CDR3 here is CASSLVLAGSTDTQYF. CDR3 bases: TGTGCCAGCAGCTTAGTCTTAGCGGGGAGCACAGATACGCAGTATTTT.

The table lists this clone with a few counts. V is TRBV6-4 and J is TRBJ2-6; TRBD1 is a possible D gene (6 bases). In germline, CDR1 is MRHNA, CDR2 SNTAGT. Trimming left V 0 bases short and J 3 bases short, with 21 bases between. CDR3 length: 20 amino acids. The CDR3 DNA sequence: TGTGCCAGCAGTGACTCTGATCTGGGCAGGGGTGGAATTGGGGCCAACGTCCTGACTTTC. Protein sequence: CASSDSDLGRGGIGANVLTF.

This chain joins TRBV5-1 and TRBJ2-3; D is uncertain. Germline V gives CDR1 SGHRS, CDR2 YFSETQ. The V end was cut by 7 bases, the J end by 3 bases, with 9 bases between. The CDR3 covers 12 residues. DNA of the CDR3: TGCGCCAGCTTCGCTCGGACAGATACGCAGTATTTT. Translated: CASFARTDTQYF.

This sequence joins TRBV5-1 and TRBJ2-7, with TRBD2 as a possible D gene (6 bases). Germline-derived CDR1 and CDR2 are SGHRS and YFSETQ. CDR3 length: 15 residues. Trimming pared 4 bases from V and 2 bases from J, leaving 16 bases between. CDR3 bases: TGCGCCAGCAGCGCGGGACGGCCGGAAACCTACGAGCAGTACTTC. As protein: CASSAGRPETYEQYF.

This clone was counted only a few times. The CDR3 sequence: CASSQSPSDRGSEKLFF. The CDR3 DNA follows: TGTGCCAGCAGCCAATCGCCTAGCGACAGGGGGAGTGAAAAACTGTTTTTT. This chain joins TRBV5-4 and TRBJ1-4; 9 bases agree with TRBD1. The CDR3 spans 17 residues. V lost 4 bases to trimming and J lost 7 bases; unmatched junction nucleotides: 14. CDR1 and CDR2 (germline): SGHNT, YYREEE (reference sequence).

The rearrangement uses TRBV11-2 and TRBJ1-2, with a tentative D call TRBD1 (6 bases). This CDR3 has 11 residues. Germline CDR1 SGHAT, CDR2 FQNNGV. Trimming took 5 bases from V and 8 from J, leaving 9 bases between them. The CDR3 here is CASSRRGGYTF. The CDR3, as DNA: TGTGCCAGCAGCCGCAGGGGAGGCTACACCTTC.

The rearrangement links TRBV6-5 to TRBJ2-7; no definite D call. Trimming removed 5 bases at V and 3 bases at J, with 14 bases between. CDR1 and CDR2 from the germline V gene are MNHEY and SVGAGI. The CDR3 has 14 residues. DNA of the CDR3: TGTGCCAGCAGTCCCATTTTAGCCCTCTACGAGCAGTACTTC. Translating gives CASSPILALYEQYF.